The 21 T cell receptor beta chains in this list originate from one sample, sequenced in a study of blood T cell repertoires in COVID-19. TCRdb's table, derived via immunoSEQ multiplex PCR, lists solely in-frame clones and lacks some. In the table there are roughly 120,000 clones, 82% of which are singletons. The source material was peripheral blood. Receptors originate from a woman in her fifties or sixties with acute or convalescent COVID-19.

This chain joins TRBV2 and TRBJ2-7; TRBD1 is a possible D gene (6 bases). CDR1 is SNHLY and CDR2 is FYNNEI in the germline V gene. With 3 bases removed from V and 2 bases from J, the gap between germline ends came to 14 bases. CDR3 length: 15 amino acids. In DNA form, the CDR3 reads TGTGCCAGCAGTGACCCGGGACACATCACCTACGAGCAGTACTTC. It encodes CASSDPGHITYEQYF.

A few counts support this clone. The chain links TRBV3-1 (or the pseudogene TRBV3-2) to TRBJ1-6, with 9 positions matching TRBD1. CDR1 LGHDT and CDR2 YNNKEL come from the germline V gene (reference sequence). Unmatched junction bases numbered 8, after V lost 3 bases and J lost 14 bases. The CDR3 is 14 residues long. CDR3 sequence: CASSQRGQGSTLHF. In DNA, the CDR3 is TGTGCCAGCAGCCAGAGGGGACAGGGATCCACCCTCCACTTT.

This clone was observed once. The chain combines TRBV2 with TRBJ2-1, with 8 bases lining up with TRBD1. Germline loops: CDR1 SNHLY, CDR2 FYNNEI. With 5 bases clipped from V and 6 bases from J, the junction kept 15 bases outside the gene matches. The CDR3 loop spans 17 amino acids. The chain's CDR3 is CASSWTGRDVGGNEQFF. For the CDR3, the DNA is TGTGCCAGCAGTTGGACAGGGCGGGACGTTGGAGGCAATGAGCAGTTCTTC.

This chain uses TRBV19 with TRBJ1-1; D not resolved. Germline assignment: CDR1 LNHDA and CDR2 SQIVND (reference sequence). V was trimmed by 6 bases and J by 3 bases, leaving 11 bases between them. The CDR3 has 13 residues. The CDR3 reads CASRPKEYTEAFF. The CDR3 DNA reads as TGTGCCAGTAGACCTAAAGAATACACTGAAGCTTTCTTT.

The rearrangement uses TRBV2 and TRBJ1-2; D perhaps matches TRBD1 (6 bases). The CDR3 has 14 residues. Germline values: CDR1 SNHLY, CDR2 FYNNEI. V was cut by 2 bases and J by 4 bases, with 11 bases left in between. The CDR3, as DNA: TGTGCCAGCAGTGAACAGGGGATCACCTATGGCTACACCTTC. Translated, it gives CASSEQGITYGYTF.

The chain carries TRBV5-6 and TRBJ1-2; unclear D gene. Germline loops: CDR1 SGHDT, CDR2 YYEEEE. The CDR3 totals 14 residues. The germline V and J ends were trimmed by 3 bases and 0 bases, with 9 bases remaining between them. CDR3 loop: CASSSQQANYGYTF. In DNA, the CDR3 is TGTGCCAGCAGCTCTCAGCAGGCTAACTATGGCTACACCTTC.

The V gene is TRBV13, the J gene TRBJ2-7; D is possibly TRBD2 (6 bases). The CDR3 loop spans 15 amino acids. Germline assignment: CDR1 PRHDT and CDR2 FYEKMQ (reference sequence). The ends were cut back, 3 bases at V and 0 bases at J, with 12 bases in the middle. CDR3 bases: TGTGCCAGCAGCTTGGAGGGAACCAGCTCCTACGAGCAGTACTTC. It yields the protein CASSLEGTSSYEQYF.

CDR3 protein: CASSHSGQGTPYEQYF. The CDR3 nucleotides read TGTGCCAGCAGCCACTCCGGACAGGGGACGCCCTACGAGCAGTACTTC. This chain uses TRBV11-3 with TRBJ2-7; 9 bases line up with TRBD1. J lost 2 bases, V lost 5 bases, and 10 bases had no gene match. The CDR3 extends over 16 amino acids. Germline CDR1 reads SGHNT; CDR2 reads YENEEA. Together with reference TRBV11-3 and TRBJ2-7, the CDR3 gives the full variable domain: EAGVVQSPRYKIIEKKQPVAFWCNPISGHNTLYWYLQNLGQGPELLIRYENEEAVDDSQLPKDRFSAERLKGVDSTLKIQPAELGDSAVYLCASSHSGQGTPYEQYFGPGTRLTVT.

The chain employs TRBV28 and TRBJ1-5; 8 bases are a match to TRBD1. The CDR3 totals 14 residues. The V and J ends lost 5 bases and 7 bases, in that order; junction bases with no gene match: 7. Looked up from germline, CDR1 is MDHEN and CDR2 is SYDVKM. This CDR3 is CASSPTGVLQPQHF. The CDR3, as DNA: TGTGCCAGCAGTCCGACAGGGGTACTCCAGCCCCAGCATTTT.

This chain uses TRBV15 with TRBJ1-1; a possible D gene is TRBD1 (6 bases). The CDR3 sequence is 15 residues long. Germline V gene sequence: CDR1 LNHNV, CDR2 YYDKDF (reference sequence). Trimming shortened V by 3 bases and J by 5 bases, and 16 bases separated the two germline ends. CDR3 nucleotide sequence: TGTGCCACCAGCAGGGGGGGGGCGGAGGGAACTGAAGCTTTCTTT. Residues: CATSRGGAEGTEAFF.

The chain links TRBV7-9 to TRBJ2-3; TRBD2 is a possible D gene (6 bases). The CDR3 spans 15 residues. Germline V gene lookup returns CDR1 SEHNR and CDR2 FQNEAQ (reference sequence). Trimming removed 2 bases from V and 4 bases from J, with 13 bases in between. The chain's CDR3 is CASSLTSSRADTQYF. The CDR3 DNA reads TGTGCCAGCAGCTTAACTAGCTCCCGTGCAGATACGCAGTATTTT.

This chain uses TRBV27 with TRBJ1-6; 9 bases are shared with TRBD1. V dropped 4 bases and J dropped 7; count of bases not matched to a gene: 8. Looked up from germline, CDR1 is MNHEY and CDR2 is SMNVEV (reference sequence). The CDR3 extends over 16 amino acids. The CDR3 loop reads CASSYGDRAGNSPLHF. CDR3 DNA sequence: TGTGCCAGCAGTTACGGGGACAGGGCTGGGAATTCACCCCTCCACTTT.

The rearrangement joins TRBV5-1 to TRBJ2-3; 13 nucleotides align to TRBD2. After removal of 4 bases from V and 2 bases from J, the junction contained 7 bases not matched to a gene. CDR3 size: 17 residues. The V gene's germline CDR1 is SGHRS and CDR2 YFSETQ. Here the CDR3 reads CASSAGTSGVTTDTQYF. For the CDR3, the DNA is TGCGCCAGCAGCGCTGGGACTAGCGGGGTGACCACAGATACGCAGTATTTT.

This chain uses TRBV5-4 with TRBJ2-2, with 7 bases fitting TRBD2. The germline V gene has CDR1 SGHNT and CDR2 YYREEE (reference sequence). CDR3 length equals 15 residues. V dropped 5 bases and J dropped 3; count of bases not matched to a gene: 7. CDR3 sequence: CASSPGGADTGELFF. Here the CDR3 DNA reads TGTGCCAGCAGTCCGGGAGGCGCCGACACCGGGGAGCTGTTTTTT.

This rearrangement joins TRBV3-1 (or the pseudogene TRBV3-2) to TRBJ2-1; weak D call: TRBD2 (5 bases). Trimming took 3 bases from V and 13 from J, leaving 13 bases between them. The CDR3 is 12 residues long. The V gene's germline CDR1 is LGHDT and CDR2 YNNKEL (reference sequence). CDR3 protein: CASSQRVREQFF. CDR3 coding DNA: TGTGCCAGCAGCCAGAGGGTTAGGGAACAGTTCTTC.

This clone came up a few times. This specimen includes other DNA sequences encoding the same CDR3. This rearrangement joins TRBV14 to TRBJ1-4, with 7 bases aligning to TRBD1. V was clipped by 3 bases and J by 8 bases; unmatched bases: 3. The germline CDR1 and CDR2 sequences are SGHDN and FVKESK. The CDR3 is 13 residues long. The CDR3: CASSQVQGEKLFF. DNA of the CDR3: TGTGCCAGCAGCCAGGTACAGGGGGAAAAACTGTTTTTT.

The gene calls are TRBV5-1 and TRBJ2-7; 15 bases map to TRBD2. V lost 0 bases, J lost 7 bases, and 14 bases stayed unmatched. The CDR3 extends over 19 amino acids. CDR1 and CDR2 (germline): SGHRS, YFSETQ. The CDR3 loop reads CASSLDWTSGGAGPREQYF. The CDR3 DNA reads TGCGCCAGCAGCTTGGACTGGACTAGCGGGGGGGCCGGTCCTCGAGAGCAGTACTTC.

The V call is TRBV5-1, the J call TRBJ1-4; D ambiguous. CDR1 is SGHRS, CDR2 YFSETQ, per germline. This CDR3 comprises 16 residues. Trimming removed 0 bases from V and 8 bases from J, with 17 bases in between. CDR3 DNA: TGCGCCAGCAGCTTGGCCACGGGAACATCTTGGGAAAAACTGTTTTTT. Residues: CASSLATGTSWEKLFF. Complete variable domain (other parts from reference TRBV5-1 and TRBJ1-4): KAGVTQTPRYLIKTRGQQVTLSCSPISGHRSVSWYQQTPGQGLQFLFEYFSETQRNKGNFPGRFSGRQFSNSRSEMNVSTLELGDSALYLCASSLATGTSWEKLFFGSGTQLSVL.

The rearrangement joins TRBV1 to TRBJ2-5; the D call of TRBD2 is as the table states it, not checked on the DNA. TRBV1 is marked as a pseudogene. The CDR3 loop spans 15 amino acids. The CDR3 nucleotides are TGCACCAGCAGCCAAGACGGGAGACTAGGAGAGACCCAGTACTTC. Translation: CTSSQDGRLGETQYF.

The chain recombines TRBV7-2 with TRBJ1-1, with D tentatively TRBD1 (6 bases). CDR3 length: 13 residues. V was trimmed by 4 bases and J by 1 base, leaving 7 bases between them. CDR1 is SGHTA and CDR2 is FQGNSA in the germline V gene. The CDR3 DNA sequence: TGTGCCAGCAGCTGGGACAAGAACACTGAAGCTTTCTTT. Its protein product is CASSWDKNTEAFF.

In this sample, this clone turned up a few times. V is TRBV30 and J is TRBJ2-3, with a tentative D call TRBD1 (5 bases). Germline V gene lookup returns CDR1 GTSNPN and CDR2 SVGIG (reference sequence). V was cut by 4 bases and J by 2 bases, with 13 bases left in between. The CDR3 covers 14 residues. The CDR3 nucleotides read TGTGCCTGGAAGGGGATACCTTCCACAGATACGCAGTATTTT. Amino acid sequence: CAWKGIPSTDTQYF.